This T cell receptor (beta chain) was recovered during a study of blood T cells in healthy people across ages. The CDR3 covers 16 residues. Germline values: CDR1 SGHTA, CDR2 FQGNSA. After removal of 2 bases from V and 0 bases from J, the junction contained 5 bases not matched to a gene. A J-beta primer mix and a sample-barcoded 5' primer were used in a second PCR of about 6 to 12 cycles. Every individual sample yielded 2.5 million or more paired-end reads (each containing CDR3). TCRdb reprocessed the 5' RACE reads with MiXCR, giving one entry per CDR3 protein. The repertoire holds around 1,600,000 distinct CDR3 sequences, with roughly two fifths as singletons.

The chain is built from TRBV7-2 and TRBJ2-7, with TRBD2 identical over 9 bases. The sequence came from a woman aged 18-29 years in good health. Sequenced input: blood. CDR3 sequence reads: CASSLQSGGNSYEQYF. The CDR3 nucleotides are TGTGCCAGCAGCTTACAAAGCGGGGGGAACTCCTACGAGCAGTACTTC.